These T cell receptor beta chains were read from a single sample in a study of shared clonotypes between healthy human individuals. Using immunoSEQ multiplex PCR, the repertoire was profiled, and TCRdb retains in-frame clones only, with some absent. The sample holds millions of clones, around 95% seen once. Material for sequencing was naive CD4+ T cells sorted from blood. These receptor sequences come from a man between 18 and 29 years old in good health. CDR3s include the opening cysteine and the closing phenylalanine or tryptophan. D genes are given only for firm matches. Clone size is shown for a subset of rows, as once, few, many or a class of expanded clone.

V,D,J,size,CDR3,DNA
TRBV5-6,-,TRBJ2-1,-,CASSSYREVSYNEQFF,TGTGCCAGCAGCTCATACAGGGAGGTCTCCTACAATGAGCAGTTCTTC
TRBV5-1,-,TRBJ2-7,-,CASSQQGYEQYF,TGCGCCAGCAGCCAGCAAGGCTACGAGCAGTACTTC
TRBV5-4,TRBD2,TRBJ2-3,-,CASSLTSGGDTQYF,TGTGCCAGCAGCTTGACTAGCGGGGGAGATACGCAGTATTTT
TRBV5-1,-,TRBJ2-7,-,CASSLEGDYISYEQYF,TGCGCCAGCAGCTTGGAGGGGGACTATATTTCCTACGAGCAGTACTTC
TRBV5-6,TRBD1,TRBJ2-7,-,CASSLGMTGGEQYF,TGTGCCAGCAGCTTGGGTATGACAGGGGGAGAGCAGTACTTC
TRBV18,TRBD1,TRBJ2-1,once,CASSNTGDRTQFF,TGTGCCAGCTCAAACACAGGGGATCGAACTCAGTTCTTC
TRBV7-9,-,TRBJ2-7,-,CASSPGGYEQYF,TGTGCCAGCAGCCCCGGTGGATACGAGCAGTACTTC
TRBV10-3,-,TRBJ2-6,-,CAISAPGANVLTF,TGTGCCATCAGTGCCCCTGGGGCCAACGTCCTGACTTTC
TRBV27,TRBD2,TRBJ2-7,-,CASSLTSGVSYEQYF,TGTGCCAGCAGTCTTACTAGCGGGGTCTCCTACGAGCAGTACTTC
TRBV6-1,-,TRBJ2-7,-,CATLGGPSSYEQYF,TGTGCCACCCTTGGGGGGCCGAGCTCCTACGAGCAGTACTTC
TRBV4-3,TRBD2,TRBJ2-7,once,CASSQEMAGTSGRSWEQYF,TGCGCCAGCAGCCAAGAGATGGCAGGGACTAGCGGGAGAAGTTGGGAGCAGTACTTC
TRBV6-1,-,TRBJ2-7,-,CASSEVQGGEQYF,TGTGCCAGCAGTGAAGTCCAGGGAGGCGAGCAGTACTTC
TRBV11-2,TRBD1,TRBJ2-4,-,CASSLDRDRVAKNIQYF,TGTGCCAGCAGCTTAGATAGGGACAGGGTAGCCAAAAACATTCAGTACTTC
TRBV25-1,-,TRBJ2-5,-,CASSPQRETQYF,TGTGCCAGCAGTCCCCAAAGAGAGACCCAGTACTTC
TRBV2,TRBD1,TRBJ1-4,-,CASRAGTGIEKLFF,TGTGCCAGCAGGGCCGGGACAGGGATTGAAAAACTGTTTTTT
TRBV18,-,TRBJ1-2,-,CASSPTEGREYGYTF,TGTGCCAGCTCACCAACCGAGGGCAGGGAATATGGCTACACCTTC
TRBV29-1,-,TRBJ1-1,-,CSVVGQVAEAFF,TGCAGCGTTGTAGGGCAGGTCGCTGAAGCTTTCTTT
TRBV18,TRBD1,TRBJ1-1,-,CASSPGQLNTEAFF,TGTGCCAGCTCACCGGGACAGTTGAACACTGAAGCTTTCTTT
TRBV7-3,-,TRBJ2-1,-,CASSASADNEQFF,TGTGCCAGCAGCGCATCCGCGGACAATGAGCAGTTCTTC
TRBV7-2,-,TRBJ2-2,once,CASSLRSGDTGELFF,TGTGCCAGCAGTTTAAGGTCCGGAGACACCGGGGAGCTGTTTTTT
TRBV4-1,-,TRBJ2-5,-,CASSRPSGGGETQYF,TGCGCCAGCAGCCGCCCTTCAGGGGGAGGAGAGACCCAGTACTTC
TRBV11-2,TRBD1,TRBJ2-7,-,CASSLDRAGGSGQYF,TGTGCCAGCAGCTTAGACCGGGCAGGGGGTAGTGGGCAGTACTTC
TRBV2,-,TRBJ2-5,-,CASSPQGLVFETQYF,TGTGCCAGCAGCCCCCAGGGGCTAGTTTTCGAGACCCAGTACTTC
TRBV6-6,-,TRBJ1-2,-,CASSFPGHLGGYTF,TGTGCCAGCAGTTTCCCGGGACATTTGGGTGGCTACACCTTC
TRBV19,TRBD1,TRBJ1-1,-,CASSIGTGINTEAFF,TGTGCCAGTAGTATAGGGACAGGGATTAACACTGAAGCTTTCTTT
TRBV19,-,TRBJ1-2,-,CASTASGTDYGYTF,TGTGCCAGTACTGCTTCCGGGACGGACTATGGCTACACCTTC
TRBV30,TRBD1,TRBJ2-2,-,CAWKRQGNTGELFF,TGTGCCTGGAAGCGACAGGGTAACACCGGGGAGCTGTTTTTT
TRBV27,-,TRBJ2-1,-,CASSLLRWAYNEQFF,TGTGCCAGCAGTTTGTTAAGGTGGGCGTACAATGAGCAGTTCTTC
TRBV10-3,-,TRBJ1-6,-,CAISESVRVSSPLHF,TGTGCCATCAGTGAGTCGGTGAGGGTTTCTTCACCCCTCCACTTT
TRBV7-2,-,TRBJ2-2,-,CASSPGALFRELFF,TGTGCCAGCAGCCCCGGGGCCCTCTTTCGGGAGCTGTTTTTT
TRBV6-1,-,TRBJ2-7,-,CATSSGYEQYF,TGTGCCACGTCGAGCGGTTACGAGCAGTACTTC
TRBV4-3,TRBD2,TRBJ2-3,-,CASRGTTTDTQYF,TGCGCCAGCAGAGGGACTACCACAGATACGCAGTATTTT
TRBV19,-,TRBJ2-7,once,CASSTGIGYEQYF,TGTGCCAGCTCGACCGGAATAGGTTACGAGCAGTACTTC
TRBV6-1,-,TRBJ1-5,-,CASSEIDSKGQPQHF,TGTGCCAGCAGTGAAATCGACAGTAAAGGTCAGCCCCAGCATTTT
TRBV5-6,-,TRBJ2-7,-,CASSLTGVYEQYF,TGTGCCAGCAGCTTGACGGGGGTCTACGAGCAGTACTTC
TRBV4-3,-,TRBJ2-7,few,CASSQEWPPGGYSYEQYF,TGCGCCAGCAGCCAAGAGTGGCCCCCGGGCGGGTACTCCTACGAGCAGTACTTC
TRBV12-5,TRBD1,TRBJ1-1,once,CASDQGQGGGNTEAFF,TGTGCTAGTGACCAAGGACAGGGTGGAGGGAACACTGAAGCTTTCTTT
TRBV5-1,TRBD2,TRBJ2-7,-,CASSLGLAGGIYEQYF,TGCGCCAGCAGCTTGGGTCTAGCGGGGGGCATATACGAGCAGTACTTC
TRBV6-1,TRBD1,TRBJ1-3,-,CASNRDSTGGNTIYF,TGTGCCAGCAACAGGGACAGCACGGGGGGAAACACCATATATTTT
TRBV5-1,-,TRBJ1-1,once,CASSPTLNTEAFF,TGCGCCAGCAGCCCTACATTGAACACTGAAGCTTTCTTT
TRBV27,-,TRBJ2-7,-,CASRQGLSSYEQYF,TGTGCCAGCAGGCAGGGGCTGAGCTCCTACGAGCAGTACTTC
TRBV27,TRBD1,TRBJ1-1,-,CASSLEGASYTEAFF,TGTGCCAGCAGTTTAGAGGGGGCGTCGTACACTGAAGCTTTCTTT
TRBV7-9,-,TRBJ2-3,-,CASSLEGGGYTDTQYF,TGTGCCAGCAGCTTAGAGGGCGGCGGCTACACAGATACGCAGTATTTT
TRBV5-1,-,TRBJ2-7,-,CASSFNGGTSYEQYF,TGCGCCAGCAGCTTCAACGGCGGGACCTCCTACGAGCAGTACTTC
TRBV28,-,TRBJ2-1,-,CASRPGSNQYNEQFF,TGTGCCAGCAGACCCGGGTCAAATCAGTACAATGAGCAGTTCTTC
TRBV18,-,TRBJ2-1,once,CASSPGSYNEQFF,TGTGCCAGCTCACCGGGCAGCTACAATGAGCAGTTCTTC
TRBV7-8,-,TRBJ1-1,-,CASSLSGRPLKGDTEAFF,TGTGCCAGCAGCCTATCCGGCCGGCCACTGAAGGGGGACACTGAAGCTTTCTTT
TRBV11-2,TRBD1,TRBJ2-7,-,CASGDRGVAEQYF,TGTGCCAGCGGAGACAGGGGGGTGGCCGAGCAGTACTTC
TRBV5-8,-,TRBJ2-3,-,CASSFVLVYTDTQYF,TGTGCCAGCAGCTTTGTACTAGTTTATACAGATACGCAGTATTTT
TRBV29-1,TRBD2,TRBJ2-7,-,CSVGSRGENEQYF,TGCAGCGTGGGGAGCCGGGGGGAAAACGAGCAGTACTTC
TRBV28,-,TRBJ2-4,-,CASSPIGLGNIQYF,TGTGCCAGCAGTCCTATCGGGTTGGGAAACATTCAGTACTTC
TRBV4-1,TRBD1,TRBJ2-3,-,CASSPAGGRLVGDTQYF,TGCGCCAGCAGCCCAGCAGGGGGTAGGCTAGTTGGAGATACGCAGTATTTT
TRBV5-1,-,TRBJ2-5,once,CASSPTDRETQYF,TGCGCCAGCAGCCCGACAGATCGAGAGACCCAGTACTTC
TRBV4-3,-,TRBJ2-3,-,CASSQRTNTDTQYF,TGCGCCAGCAGCCAGCGGACTAACACAGATACGCAGTATTTT
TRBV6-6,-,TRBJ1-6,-,CASSYEAGPGSPLHF,TGTGCCAGCAGTTACGAGGCAGGGCCGGGTTCACCCCTCCACTTT
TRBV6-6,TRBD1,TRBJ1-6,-,CATRTGADSPLHF,TGTGCCACCCGGACAGGCGCAGATTCACCCCTCCACTTT
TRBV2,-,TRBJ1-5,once,CASRGSQGFQPQHF,TGTGCCAGCAGAGGATCTCAGGGGTTCCAGCCCCAGCATTTT
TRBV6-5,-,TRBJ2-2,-,CASSDGGRLFF,TGTGCCAGCAGTGATGGGGGGAGGCTGTTTTTT
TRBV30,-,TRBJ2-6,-,CAWRRGPAGSGANVLTF,TGTGCCTGGAGGAGGGGACCTGCCGGCTCTGGGGCCAACGTCCTGACTTTC